This TCR beta chain was captured in a study of blood T cell repertoires in COVID-19. Study details: COVID-19 samples, acute and convalescent, were from the United States, Italy and Spain.

The method was immunoSEQ multiplex PCR; TCRdb's version includes in-frame clones alone and lacks a portion of them. The data hold under 200,000 clones, with approximately 86% observed a single time. Across under 25 US areas, participants ranged in age from about 18 to 90 years. The source of this sequence is a woman aged 55-75 years with acute COVID-19. The sequenced material came from PBMCs or T cells enriched from blood (not recorded which).

The CDR3 region is CATSFRQGGPNEKLFF. The CDR3 region has the DNA TGTGCCACCAGCTTCAGACAGGGCGGGCCTAATGAAAAACTGTTTTTT. The chain uses TRBV15 and TRBJ1-4; the match to TRBD1 covers 7 bases. CDR1 is LNHNV, CDR2 YYDKDF, per germline (reference sequence). J gave up 3 bases and V 5 bases, and 9 bases lay outside the gene matches. This CDR3 has 16 amino acids.